Reported below is one T cell receptor (beta chain). Its target is unknown. Participating donors were healthy, HIV-negative adults free of recent acute infections or vaccinations. The data were obtained in a study of shared clonotypes between healthy human individuals. Study-wide context: Samples came from a couple of female and a few male donors aged 18 to 49. Each donor contributed plates that comprised three CD4 naive, three CD4 memory, two CD8 naive and one CD8 memory.

CDR3 length equals 11 residues. Germline V gives CDR1 MNHEY, CDR2 SMNVEV (reference sequence). Trimming took 4 bases from V and 9 from J, leaving 7 bases between them. Using immunoSEQ multiplex PCR, the repertoire was profiled, and TCRdb retains in-frame clones only, with some absent. This sample carries over 2 million clones, around 92% of them seen once, and the ten largest clones take 0.3% to 0.4%. General observations from the study: In a few donors, about 5% of naive CD4 clonotypes appeared in common.

This chain links TRBV27 with TRBJ1-5, with D uncertain. The receptor comes from a man aged 18 to 30 in good health. Some clones in this sample may be carry-over from other donors' samples. Material for sequencing was naive CD4+ T cells from PBMCs. Subset of the sample: CD45RA+ positively selected. CDR3 protein: CASSSRRPQHF. The CDR3 DNA reads TGTGCCAGCAGTTCGAGAAGGCCCCAGCATTTT.